This TCR beta chain derives from a study of blood T cell repertoires in COVID-19. Study context: Some COVID-19 samples were acute and others convalescent; all came from the United States, Italy and Spain. The cDNA or gDNA used as material had been derived from T cells, B-cell-depleted T cells, or PBMCs.

Original processing notes: Amplifying reference gene primers gave estimates of nucleated cell counts. Data came from immunoSEQ multiplex PCR; TCRdb stores just in-frame clones and leaves some out. V, J and clone size were drawn from that table, and D and trimming were deduced from the DNA. The table records 60,000 to 90,000 clones, 86% of them present only once. This sequence originates from a human donor in a cohort sampled during active COVID-19. The sample taken for sequencing was peripheral blood.

CDR3 DNA sequence: TGTGCCAGCAGCCCCCGACTGGGGGGTGGGGATACGCAGTATTTT. Its translation is CASSPRLGGGDTQYF. The rearrangement uses TRBV4-2 and TRBJ2-3, with D maybe TRBD2 (6 bases). Between the trimmed V and J ends, which lost 4 bases and 6 bases, there was a span of 17 bases. In germline, CDR1 is LGHNA, CDR2 YNFKEQ. This CDR3 is 15 amino acids long.